The clone carrying this T cell receptor (beta chain) was observed at least ten times. CDR1 DFQATT and CDR2 SNEGSKA come from the germline V gene (reference sequence). The CDR3 runs to 14 residues. Trimming took off 0 bases at V and 1 base at J, with 7 bases between the two ends. The data derive from a study of molecular identifiers for immune sequencing clone quantification. TCRdb ran MiXCR on the PCR reads and lists one entry per CDR3 protein. The sample lists 63,000 or so distinct CDR3 sequences, around 17% occurring once. This receptor was identified in a human donor in good health. Some libraries in this study had Jurkat cell RNA spiked in. Sequencing was done on a sample of naive CD8+ T cells from blood, with Jurkat cell RNA spiked in. The subset: FACS-sorted CD8+CD4-CCR7+CD45RA+ naive T cells. The chain is built from TRBV20-1 and TRBJ1-3; D is undetermined. The chain's CDR3 is CSAREYGSGNTIYF. The DNA for the CDR3 is TGCAGTGCTAGAGAGTATGGGTCTGGAAACACCATATATTTT.